This T cell receptor (beta chain) was retrieved from a study of PD-1 blockade in classical Hodgkin lymphoma. Study-level points and caveats: Whoever responded completely had baseline diversity much like that seen in newly diagnosed patients.

Stated time point: cycle 4 day 1 (C4D1), after five to seven weeks of nivolumab. Each patient relapsed following autologous stem cell transplantation, and prior brentuximab vedotin exposure differed. Starting with thawed PBMCs, CD4+ T cells were purified by magnetic negative selection. Best responses included complete response and partial response; otherwise, the best response was progressive disease. The CDR3 has 14 residues. Deletions cut 4 bases from V and 4 bases from J, with 16 bases between. CDR1 and CDR2 from the germline V gene are GTSNPN and SVGIG (reference sequence). Clones were read by immunoSEQ multiplex PCR, and TCRdb kept only the in-frame ones, dropping some. This table holds fewer than 35,000 clones, around 90% found once. Regarding this clone: What it binds is not known.

The clonotype was recovered from a human donor with classical Hodgkin lymphoma. The source material was CD4+ T cells from blood, sampled before the fourth cycle of nivolumab. The V and J genes are TRBV30 and TRBJ1-2; D gene uncertain. The CDR3 loop reads CAWTGFTVGYGYTF. Here the CDR3 DNA reads TGTGCCTGGACAGGTTTTACGGTCGGCTATGGCTACACCTTC.